The 21 T cell receptor beta chains below were found in one sample sequenced in a study of shared clonotypes between healthy human individuals. The method was immunoSEQ multiplex PCR; TCRdb's version includes in-frame clones alone and lacks a portion of them. Among some 2,000,000 clones listed, around 95% were seen once. Input material: naive CD4+ T cells sorted from blood. Subset denoted: CD45RA+ positively selected. These receptors originate from a man aged 18 to 30 in good health.

A note on this clone: Other DNA sequences from this sample encode an identical CDR3 as well. The J gene is TRBJ2-7, the V gene TRBV11-2; 11 nucleotides line up with TRBD2. CDR1 is SGHAT, CDR2 FQNNGV, per germline. Trimming cost V 3 bases and J 3 bases; bases outside gene matches: 1. This CDR3 is built from 14 residues. The CDR3 loop reads CASSLGLAVYEQYF. The CDR3, as DNA: TGTGCCAGCAGCTTGGGACTAGCGGTCTACGAGCAGTACTTC. The variable domain in full, with the rest retrieved from reference TRBV11-2 and TRBJ2-7, is EAGVAQSPRYKIIEKRQSVAFWCNPISGHATLYWYQQILGQGPKLLIQFQNNGVVDDSQLPKDRFSAERLKGVDSTLKIQPAKLEDSAVYLCASSLGLAVYEQYFGPGTRLTVT.

With regard to this clone: This could be a read error, since a much larger clone is one nucleotide away. The chain combines TRBV7-3 with TRBJ1-1; no clear D gene. Trimming left V 5 bases short and J 0 bases short, with 7 bases between. Germline CDR1 SGHTA, CDR2 FQGTGA. This CDR3 has 13 residues. In nucleotides, the CDR3 is TGTGCCAGCAGCCGGGGAATGAACACTGAAGCTTTCTTT. Its translation: CASSRGMNTEAFF. Full variable domain (missing parts from reference TRBV7-3 and TRBJ1-1): GAGVSQTPSNKVTEKGKYVELRCDPISGHTALYWYRQSLGQGPEFLIYFQGTGAADDSGLPNDRFFAVRPEGSVSTLKIQRTERGDSAVYLCASSRGMNTEAFFGQGTRLTVV.

V and J are TRBV5-6 and TRBJ1-5; D gene ambiguous. This CDR3 spans 15 amino acids. Germline CDR1 reads SGHDT; CDR2 reads YYEEEE. The V end lost 4 bases, the J end lost 3 bases, and 14 bases lay between the germline ends. The CDR3 bases are TGTGCCAGCAGCCAGGACGGTAACCCCAATCAGCCCCAGCATTTT. Its protein product is CASSQDGNPNQPQHF.

This chain joins TRBV30 and TRBJ2-6; D unresolved. This CDR3 region has 13 residues. From germline, CDR1 is GTSNPN and CDR2 SVGIG (reference sequence). The ends were cut back, 6 bases at V and 4 bases at J, with 10 bases in the middle. The CDR3 here is CACTVPGANVLTF. CDR3 nucleotide sequence: TGTGCCTGTACAGTCCCCGGGGCCAACGTCCTGACTTTC.

This rearrangement joins TRBV11-2 to TRBJ2-5, with D possibly being TRBD1 (5 bases). Germline V gene data show CDR1 as SGHAT and CDR2 as FQNNGV. V was cut by 5 bases and J by 5 bases, with 12 bases left in between. CDR3 length equals 13 residues. CDR3 nucleotide sequence: TGTGCCAGCAGCACCCAGGGTAGGGAGACCCAGTACTTC. This encodes CASSTQGRETQYF.

A note on this clone: Within the sample, other DNA sequences also encode this same CDR3. The gene calls are TRBV5-1 and TRBJ2-7; D may be TRBD1 or TRBD2 (5 bases each). This CDR3 has 13 amino acids. Germline CDR1 reads SGHRS; CDR2 reads YFSETQ. V was trimmed by 8 bases and J by 3 bases, leaving 15 bases between them. CDR3 nucleotides: TGCGCCAGTTCCCCGGGACGCAGCTACGAGCAGTACTTC. It codes for CASSPGRSYEQYF. Looking up the rest from reference TRBV5-1 and TRBJ2-7 gives the full variable domain: KAGVTQTPRYLIKTRGQQVTLSCSPISGHRSVSWYQQTPGQGLQFLFEYFSETQRNKGNFPGRFSGRQFSNSRSEMNVSTLELGDSALYLCASSPGRSYEQYFGPGTRLTVT.

The chain carries TRBV5-8 and TRBJ1-2; a weak D match, TRBD1 (6 bases). Germline assignment: CDR1 SGHTS and CDR2 YDEGEE. The ends were cut back, 4 bases at V and 14 bases at J, with 15 bases in the middle. The CDR3 length is 11 residues. The CDR3 here is CASSHGGQPTF. In DNA form, the CDR3 reads TGTGCCAGCAGCCATGGAGGACAGCCTACCTTC.

The chain joins TRBV4-3 to TRBJ1-2; D uncertain. Trimming removed 0 bases from V and 4 bases from J, with 9 bases in between. CDR3 length equals 14 residues. The germline gives CDR1 LGHNA, CDR2 YSLEER. The CDR3 is CASSQEGTVYGYTF. The CDR3 DNA sequence: TGCGCCAGCAGCCAAGAAGGAACAGTCTATGGCTACACCTTC.

Notes on this clone: In the same sample, other DNA sequences code for this CDR3. The chain joins TRBV29-1 to TRBJ1-1, with a possible D match to TRBD1 (5 bases). CDR3 length: 12 residues. CDR1 and CDR2 (germline): SQVTM, ANQGSEA. Trimming took off 3 bases at V and 5 bases at J, with 10 bases between the two ends. CDR3 sequence: CSVERGRTEAFF. For the CDR3, the DNA is TGCAGCGTTGAGAGGGGTCGGACTGAAGCTTTCTTT.

The chain uses TRBV7-3 and TRBJ2-2; D unclear. Germline V CDR1 and CDR2: SGHTA, FQGTGA. CDR3 length equals 15 residues. V lost 1 base and J 2 bases, leaving 8 bases between the germline ends. CDR3 sequence (DNA): TGTGCCAGCAGCTTAAGGAAAGTAAACACCGGGGAGCTGTTTTTT. Protein product: CASSLRKVNTGELFF.

This chain uses TRBV5-3 with TRBJ2-3, with 9 bases fitting TRBD2. TRBV5-3 is filed as an ORF, its function uncertain. V dropped 0 bases and J dropped 1; count of bases not matched to a gene: 3. CDR3 length: 16 amino acids. The CDR3 sequence: CARSLGPSGGTDTQYF. In DNA form, the CDR3 reads TGTGCCAGAAGCTTGGGGCCTAGCGGGGGCACAGATACGCAGTATTTT.

The chain couples TRBV30 to TRBJ1-6; the match to TRBD1 covers 7 bases. CDR3 length: 13 residues. The germline gives CDR1 GTSNPN, CDR2 SVGIG (reference sequence). The J segment lost 10 bases and the V segment lost 4 bases, leaving 7 bases of the junction unmatched. CDR3 nucleotide sequence: TGTGCCTGGAACACAGGGGTGAACTCACCCCTCCACTTT. Translating gives CAWNTGVNSPLHF.

The chain combines TRBV18 with TRBJ2-1; D might be TRBD1 (5 bases). Germline V gives CDR1 KGHSH, CDR2 LQKENI. The CDR3 is 16 amino acids. Trimming took off 6 bases at V and 5 bases at J, with 20 bases between the two ends. The CDR3 protein is CASSLQAGLKHNEQFF. In DNA, the CDR3 is TGTGCCAGCTCCCTTCAAGCAGGGTTAAAGCACAATGAGCAGTTCTTC.

The V gene is TRBV5-1, the J gene TRBJ2-3; the D gene is possibly TRBD1 (6 bases). In germline, CDR1 is SGHRS, CDR2 YFSETQ. Trimming left V 4 bases short and J 0 bases short, with 12 bases between. The CDR3 totals 15 residues. The CDR3, as DNA: TGCGCCAGCAGCCCCCCGGACAGTAGCACAGATACGCAGTATTTT. Its protein is CASSPPDSSTDTQYF. Together with reference TRBV5-1 and TRBJ2-3, the CDR3 gives the full variable domain: KAGVTQTPRYLIKTRGQQVTLSCSPISGHRSVSWYQQTPGQGLQFLFEYFSETQRNKGNFPGRFSGRQFSNSRSEMNVSTLELGDSALYLCASSPPDSSTDTQYFGPGTRLTVL.

The chain links TRBV19 to TRBJ1-2, with 7 bases lining up with TRBD1. Losses at the gene ends were 3 bases for V and 7 bases for J; bases not matched to a gene: 11. This CDR3 spans 15 amino acids. Germline-derived CDR1 and CDR2 are LNHDA and SQIVND (reference sequence). The CDR3 sequence: CASSMNPGTAVGYTF. For the CDR3, the DNA is TGTGCCAGTAGTATGAATCCCGGGACAGCTGTTGGCTACACCTTC.

This chain uses TRBV9 with TRBJ2-5; weak D call: TRBD1 (5 bases). CDR3 length equals 14 residues. With 3 bases removed from V and 3 bases from J, the gap between germline ends came to 12 bases. Germline CDR1 is SGDLS and CDR2 is YYNGEE. CDR3 loop: CASSAMQGKETQYF. The CDR3 bases are TGTGCCAGCAGCGCTATGCAGGGAAAAGAGACCCAGTACTTC.

This clone was found once. This sample includes further DNA sequences coding for the same CDR3. The chain combines TRBV5-1 with TRBJ2-5, with a weak D call TRBD1 (6 bases). There are 15 residues in the CDR3. Germline CDR1 and CDR2: SGHRS and YFSETQ. V was clipped by 0 bases and J by 5 bases, with 14 bases between them. The CDR3 nucleotides read TGCGCCAGCAGCTTGGTGTCAGGGGTAGGGGAGACCCAGTACTTC. Protein sequence: CASSLVSGVGETQYF.

This rearrangement joins TRBV10-3 to TRBJ2-1, with D perhaps TRBD1 (5 bases). Germline CDR1 ENHRY, CDR2 SYGVKD. This CDR3 is 15 amino acids long. Trimming removed 5 bases from V and 0 bases from J, with 11 bases in between. In nucleotides, the CDR3 is TGTGCCATCAGTTCAGGGCAGAGCTCCTACAATGAGCAGTTCTTC. Translation: CAISSGQSSYNEQFF.

V usage is TRBV12-5 and J usage is TRBJ2-1; 8 nucleotides align to TRBD1. Per germline, CDR1 LGHNT and CDR2 FRNRAP. The CDR3 has 15 amino acids. V gave up 5 bases and J gave up 10 bases; unmatched junction bases: 13. CDR3 amino acids: CASGQDRGQSSEQFF. The DNA of the CDR3 is TGTGCTAGTGGTCAAGACAGGGGACAATCATCCGAGCAGTTCTTC.

About this clone: A much bigger clone sits one base away, suggesting this may be a read error. Other nucleotide sequences in the sample specify the same CDR3. The genes are TRBV7-2 and TRBJ2-7; TRBD1 might be the D (5 bases). V was clipped by 4 bases and J by 3 bases, with 7 bases between them. The germline V gene encodes CDR1 SGHTA and CDR2 FQGNSA. The CDR3 contains 12 residues. The CDR3 DNA sequence: TGTGCCAGCAGCTCAAGGGGCTACGAGCAGTACTTC. As protein: CASSSRGYEQYF.

The rearrangement links TRBV7-2 to TRBJ1-6; D gene uncertain. Per the germline V gene, CDR1 is SGHTA and CDR2 is FQGNSA. The CDR3 is 13 residues long. V lost 5 bases and J lost 13, with 15 bases in between. The CDR3 DNA is TGTGCCAGCAGCCCGTCGGGAGCCGACCCCCTCCACTTT. It translates to CASSPSGADPLHF.